A selection of T cell receptor beta chains follows, all from one sample in a study of PD-1 blockade in classical Hodgkin lymphoma. TCRdb's copy holds only in-frame clones and misses some; the assay was immunoSEQ multiplex PCR. The sample lists over 20,000 clones; approximately 89% were seen once. Sequences were derived from peripheral blood mononuclear cells (PBMCs), sampled before the fourth cycle of nivolumab. Receptor source: a human donor with classical Hodgkin lymphoma. Both conserved end residues are part of each CDR3. The D gene is left open where the match is weak. Clone size is not always given. Where it is, it says once, few, many or a class for expanded clones.

D: -
size: -
J: TRBJ2-3
V: TRBV14
CDR3: CASSQDPARDTQYF
DNA: TGTGCCAGCAGCCAAGATCCGGCACGAGATACGCAGTATTTT

D: TRBD2
size: -
J: TRBJ2-1
V: TRBV10-3
CDR3: CAISESTTSGSSEQFF
DNA: TGTGCCATCAGTGAGTCGACAACTAGCGGGAGCAGCGAGCAGTTCTTC

D: -
size: -
J: TRBJ1-4
V: TRBV28
CDR3: CASSLSGQLRPTNEKLFF
DNA: TGTGCCAGCAGTTTATCGGGGCAGCTCCGACCAACTAATGAAAAACTGTTTTTT

D: TRBD1
size: -
J: TRBJ2-5
V: TRBV27
CDR3: CASSLIFRTGHQETQYF
DNA: TGTGCCAGCAGTTTAATTTTTAGGACAGGCCACCAAGAGACCCAGTACTTC

D: -
size: -
J: TRBJ1-1
V: TRBV27
CDR3: CASSPGTLNTEAFF
DNA: TGTGCCAGCAGTCCCGGGACTCTGAACACTGAAGCTTTCTTT

D: TRBD1
size: -
J: TRBJ2-5
V: TRBV9
CDR3: CASSRGQAESQYF
DNA: TGTGCCAGCAGCCGGGGACAGGCTGAGTCCCAGTACTTC

D: -
size: -
J: TRBJ1-5
V: TRBV18
CDR3: CASSPQDSNQPQHF
DNA: TGTGCCAGCTCACCGCAGGACAGTAATCAGCCCCAGCATTTT

D: TRBD2
size: -
J: TRBJ2-2
V: TRBV7-9
CDR3: CASSPSGGLSNTGELFF
DNA: TGTGCCAGCAGCCCTAGCGGGGGGCTCTCGAACACCGGGGAGCTGTTTTTT

D: TRBD2
size: -
J: TRBJ2-7
V: TRBV11-1
CDR3: CASSWTGTSGYEQYF
DNA: TGTGCCAGCAGCTGGACCGGGACTAGCGGGTACGAGCAGTACTTC

D: -
size: -
J: TRBJ2-7
V: TRBV27
CDR3: CASSLGTSPNEQYF
DNA: TGTGCCAGCAGTTTAGGGACGAGTCCTAACGAGCAGTACTTC

D: -
size: few
J: TRBJ2-7
V: TRBV7-2
CDR3: CASSQGRGRFAEQYF
DNA: TGTGCCAGCAGCCAAGGGAGGGGGCGTTTTGCCGAGCAGTACTTC

D: TRBD1
size: -
J: TRBJ1-1
V: TRBV5-1
CDR3: CASSSWTGGMNTEAFF
DNA: TGCGCCAGCAGCTCCTGGACAGGAGGGATGAACACTGAAGCTTTCTTT

D: -
size: -
J: TRBJ1-6
V: TRBV30
CDR3: CAWGPNSPLHF
DNA: TGTGCCTGGGGACCGAATTCACCCCTCCACTTT

D: -
size: -
J: TRBJ1-1
V: TRBV6-1
CDR3: CASRGVGLNTEAFF
DNA: TGTGCCAGCAGGGGGGTGGGACTGAACACTGAAGCTTTCTTT

D: TRBD1
size: -
J: TRBJ1-6
V: TRBV5-3
CDR3: CARSPEQGDYNSPLHF
DNA: TGTGCCAGAAGCCCTGAACAGGGGGACTATAATTCACCCCTCCACTTT

D: TRBD2
size: -
J: TRBJ2-5
V: TRBV9
CDR3: CASSVGGAGDETQYF
DNA: TGTGCCAGCAGCGTCGGGGGGGCCGGGGACGAGACCCAGTACTTC

D: -
size: -
J: TRBJ2-7
V: TRBV23-1
CDR3: CASSQSTPCSSYEQYF
DNA: TGCGCCAGCAGTCAATCAACCCCCTGTAGCTCCTACGAGCAGTACTTC

D: -
size: -
J: TRBJ2-2
V: TRBV4-3
CDR3: CASSQDTADDAGELFF
DNA: TGCGCCAGCAGCCAGGACACAGCCGATGACGCCGGGGAGCTGTTTTTT

D: TRBD2
size: -
J: TRBJ2-5
V: TRBV30
CDR3: CAWRIGTSGSRETQYF
DNA: TGTGCCTGGAGAATAGGGACTAGCGGGAGTCGAGAGACCCAGTACTTC

D: TRBD1
size: -
J: TRBJ2-7
V: TRBV29-1
CDR3: CSAGTGDTGGEQYF
DNA: TGCAGCGCCGGGACAGGGGACACAGGAGGCGAGCAGTACTTC

D: -
size: -
J: TRBJ2-1
V: TRBV5-6
CDR3: CASSGGDSRFYNEQFF
DNA: TGTGCCAGCAGCGGAGGGGACAGCCGCTTCTATAATGAGCAGTTCTTC

D: -
size: -
J: TRBJ2-6
V: TRBV15
CDR3: CATSRDQASGANVLTF
DNA: TGTGCCACCAGCAGAGATCAGGCCTCTGGGGCCAACGTCCTGACTTTC

D: -
size: -
J: TRBJ1-2
V: TRBV5-1
CDR3: CASSQDSNYGYTF
DNA: TGCGCCAGCAGCCAGGACTCAAACTATGGCTACACCTTC

D: -
size: -
J: TRBJ1-3
V: TRBV4-2
CDR3: CASSQTGTLSGNTIYF
DNA: TGTGCCAGCAGCCAAACCGGGACACTCTCTGGAAACACCATATATTTT

D: TRBD1
size: -
J: TRBJ1-6
V: TRBV7-2
CDR3: CASSLEGAGGSPNSPLHF
DNA: TGTGCCAGCAGCTTAGAGGGGGCTGGCGGAAGCCCAAATTCACCCCTCCACTTT

D: -
size: -
J: TRBJ2-5
V: TRBV19
CDR3: CASSIVGVETQYF
DNA: TGTGCCAGTAGTATAGTGGGGGTAGAGACCCAGTACTTC

D: -
size: -
J: TRBJ2-5
V: TRBV18
CDR3: CASSPGETQYF
DNA: TGTGCCAGCTCACCGGGCGAGACCCAGTACTTC

D: TRBD1
size: -
J: TRBJ2-7
V: TRBV10-3
CDR3: CAISESGTGDDYEQYF
DNA: TGTGCCATCAGTGAGTCGGGGACAGGAGACGATTACGAGCAGTACTTC

D: -
size: -
J: TRBJ2-7
V: TRBV7-2
CDR3: CASSPETYEQYF
DNA: TGTGCCAGCAGCCCAGAGACCTACGAGCAGTACTTC

D: TRBD2
size: -
J: TRBJ2-1
V: TRBV4-2
CDR3: CASSQGDLASGYWGNNEQFF
DNA: TGTGCCAGCAGCCAAGGGGATTTGGCTAGCGGGTACTGGGGAAACAATGAGCAGTTCTTC

D: -
size: -
J: TRBJ2-5
V: TRBV5-1
CDR3: CASSLGGRQETQYF
DNA: TGCGCCAGCAGCTTGGGAGGCCGTCAAGAGACCCAGTACTTC

D: -
size: -
J: TRBJ2-1
V: TRBV12-5
CDR3: CASGLNSPSEQFF
DNA: TGTGCTAGTGGTTTGAACTCACCAAGTGAGCAGTTCTTC

D: TRBD2
size: -
J: TRBJ2-2
V: TRBV7-9
CDR3: CASSSGTTNTGELFF
DNA: TGTGCCAGCAGCTCCGGGACTACTAACACCGGGGAGCTGTTTTTT